These 9 T cell receptor beta chains were all obtained from the same sample, sequenced in a study of T cell changes during pregnancy in multiple sclerosis. The repertoire was sequenced with immunoSEQ multiplex PCR; TCRdb's copy has only in-frame clones and lacks some. The sample contains some 30,000 clones, just over 90% of which appear only once. Sequencing used peripheral blood, obtained in the first trimester of pregnancy. These TCRs come from a female donor in good health, enrolled as a control in a pregnancy study.

V gene TRBV6-5 combines with J gene TRBJ2-4; possibly TRBD1 for D (5 bases). CDR1 is MNHEY, CDR2 SVGAGI, per germline. The V and J ends lost 8 bases and 5 bases respectively, with 10 bases between them. The CDR3 has 12 amino acids. CDR3: CASGQGQNIQYF. Here the CDR3 DNA reads TGTGCCAGCGGGCAGGGCCAAAACATTCAGTACTTC.

Note on this clone: A read error may produce the germline difference seen at one junction end. The chain couples TRBV5-8 to TRBJ2-7; possibly TRBD1 for D (6 bases). This CDR3 is built from 14 residues. Germline assignment: CDR1 SGHTS and CDR2 YDEGEE. Here the CDR3 DNA reads TGTGCCAGCAGCCAACAGGGTATCTCCTACAAGCAGTACTTC. This translates into CASSQQGISYKQYF.

Of note for this clone: Other nucleotide sequences from this sample produce the same CDR3. The J gene is TRBJ1-2, the V gene TRBV20-1; D remains unclear. From germline, CDR1 is DFQATT and CDR2 SNEGSKA (reference sequence). The CDR3 extends over 11 amino acids. The V end lost 6 bases, the J end lost 5 bases, and 10 bases lay between the germline ends. CDR3 protein: CSARSGYGYTF. CDR3 nucleotides: TGCAGTGCGAGGAGCGGGTATGGCTACACCTTC.

This rearrangement joins TRBV19 to TRBJ1-1; D gene uncertain. The CDR3 contains 13 residues. Germline CDR1 LNHDA, CDR2 SQIVND (reference sequence). With 3 bases removed from V and 8 bases from J, the gap between germline ends came to 13 bases. The CDR3, as DNA: TGTGCCAGTAGTATCGCGGGCGGAGAGGAAGCTTTCTTT. It specifies CASSIAGGEEAFF.

The chain carries TRBV19 and TRBJ2-5; D is perhaps TRBD2 (6 bases). Trimming took off 1 base at V and 0 bases at J, with 9 bases between the two ends. CDR1 and CDR2 from the germline V gene are LNHDA and SQIVND (reference sequence). CDR3 length equals 15 residues. CDR3 region: CASSIGSSDQETQYF. DNA for the CDR3: TGTGCCAGTAGTATAGGGTCTAGCGACCAAGAGACCCAGTACTTC.

This chain links TRBV5-1 with TRBJ1-2; no clear D gene. V dropped 0 bases and J dropped 4 bases, with 7 bases sitting between them. The CDR3 is made up of 13 amino acids. Per the germline V gene, CDR1 is SGHRS and CDR2 is YFSETQ. The CDR3 reads CASSLEQTYGYTF. CDR3 in DNA: TGCGCCAGCAGCTTGGAACAGACCTATGGCTACACCTTC.

This clone was observed a single time. The chain uses TRBV7-2 and TRBJ2-1; no clear D gene. With 4 bases removed from V and 4 bases from J, the gap between germline ends came to 11 bases. The CDR3 runs 14 residues. The germline V gene has CDR1 SGHTA and CDR2 FQGNSA. Here the CDR3 reads CASSSGSPYNEQFF. CDR3 bases: TGTGCCAGCAGCTCAGGCAGTCCTTACAATGAGCAGTTCTTC.

This clone was detected only a few times. The chain uses TRBV6-4 and TRBJ2-3; 10 bases agree with TRBD2. Germline CDR1 MRHNA, CDR2 SNTAGT. The CDR3 consists of 15 residues. J gave up 5 bases and V 3 bases, and 5 bases lay outside the gene matches. The CDR3 DNA reads as TGTGCCAGCAGTGAGGCTAGCGGGGGTCTAGATACGCAGTATTTT. Its protein is CASSEASGGLDTQYF.

The CDR3 here is CASTPGTSGATGELFF. CDR3 DNA sequence: TGTGCCAGTACCCCAGGGACTAGCGGGGCCACCGGGGAGCTGTTTTTT. The gene calls are TRBV19 and TRBJ2-2; 13 nucleotides match TRBD2. With V trimmed by 7 bases and J by 4 bases, 6 bases remained unmatched. The CDR3 is 16 residues long. The germline V gene has CDR1 LNHDA and CDR2 SQIVND (reference sequence).